This T cell receptor (beta chain) was obtained from a study of graft-versus-host responses after intestinal transplantation. Study-wide results and limits: Allograft clonal ratios (graft-versus-host to host-versus-graft) were high in patients who had graft-donor T cell macrochimerism.

Data came from immunoSEQ multiplex PCR; TCRdb stores just in-frame clones and leaves some out. The sample lists approximately 100,000 clones, roughly 86% occurring once. V was shortened by 3 bases and J by 1 base, with 12 bases between the two germline ends. This CDR3 is 15 amino acids long. Germline V gene data show CDR1 as MGHDK and CDR2 as SYGVNS. Notes on this clone: Its antigen is as yet unknown.

The TCR was taken from a human patient who received an intestinal transplant, so some T cells may come from the graft donor. The V and J genes are TRBV25-1 and TRBJ1-1; D unresolved. The material sequenced was PBMCs, taken 255 days after intestinal transplant. CDR3 protein: CASSDRWQPNTEAFF. In DNA, the CDR3 is TGTGCCAGCAGTGATAGGTGGCAGCCGAACACTGAAGCTTTCTTT.